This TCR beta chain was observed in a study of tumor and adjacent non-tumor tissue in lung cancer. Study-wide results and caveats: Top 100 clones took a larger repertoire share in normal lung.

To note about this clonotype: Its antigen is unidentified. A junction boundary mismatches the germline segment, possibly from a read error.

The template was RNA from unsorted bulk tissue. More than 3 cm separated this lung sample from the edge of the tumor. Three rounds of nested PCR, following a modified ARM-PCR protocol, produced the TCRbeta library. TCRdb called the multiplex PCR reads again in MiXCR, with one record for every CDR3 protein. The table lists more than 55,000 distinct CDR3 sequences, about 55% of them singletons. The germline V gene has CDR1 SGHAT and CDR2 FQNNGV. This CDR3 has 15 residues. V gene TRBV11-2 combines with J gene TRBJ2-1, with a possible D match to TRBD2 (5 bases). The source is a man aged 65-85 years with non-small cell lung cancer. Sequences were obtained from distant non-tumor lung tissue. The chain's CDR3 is CVSSLASSDYSEQFF. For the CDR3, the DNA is TGTGTCAGCAGCTTAGCGAGTAGCGATTACAGTGAGCAGTTCTTC.